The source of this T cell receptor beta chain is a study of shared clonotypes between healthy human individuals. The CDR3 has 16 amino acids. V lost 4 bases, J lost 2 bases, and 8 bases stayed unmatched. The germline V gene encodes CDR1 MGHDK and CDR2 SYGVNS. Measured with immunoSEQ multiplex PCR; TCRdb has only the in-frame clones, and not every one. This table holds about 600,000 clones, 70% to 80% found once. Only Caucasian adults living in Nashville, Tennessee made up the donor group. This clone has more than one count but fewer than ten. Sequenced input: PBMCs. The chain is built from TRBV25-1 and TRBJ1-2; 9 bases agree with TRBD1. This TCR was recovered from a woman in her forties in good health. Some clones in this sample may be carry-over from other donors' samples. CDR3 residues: CASSGPPGQGNYGYTF. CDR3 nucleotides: TGTGCCAGCAGTGGCCCTCCGGGACAGGGAAACTATGGCTACACCTTC.